This TCR beta chain was identified during a study of T cell repertoires in cytomegalovirus infection. The V gene's germline CDR1 is MNHEY and CDR2 SMNVEV (reference sequence). The CDR3 runs 13 residues. V lost 4 bases and J lost 8, with 11 bases in between. Turning to this clonotype: The antigen is undetermined.

From the reads, TCRdb called clonotypes with MiXCR, one entry per CDR3 protein. Here the sample spans around 800,000 distinct CDR3 sequences, around a third being singletons. The chain recombines TRBV27 with TRBJ1-4; D is undetermined. The sample here was cultured CD8+ T cells from PBMCs, taken from culture after CMV antigen stimulation. This sequence was found in a human donor in good health (CMV status not recorded). Some clones in this sample may be carry-over from other donors' samples. The CDR3 sequence is CASSYWMGEKLFF. CDR3 coding DNA: TGTGCCAGCAGTTATTGGATGGGGGAAAAACTGTTTTTT.